This T cell receptor (beta chain) was sequenced during a study of beta chain features in type 1 diabetes. Study-wide findings and caveats: PCR might favor shorter templates, equally in patients and controls.

The study reverse transcribed the entire isolated RNA, so it sequenced expressed TCRB transcripts. Clones were sequenced by immunoSEQ multiplex PCR, and TCRdb holds only the in-frame ones, with some missing. The table shows over 120,000 clones, with 10% occurring only once. This clone has a handful of counts. Its antigen is as yet unknown. V trimming: 8 bases; J trimming: 2 bases; junction bases outside the gene matches: 5. Germline lookup yields CDR1 LNHDA and CDR2 SQIVND (reference sequence). The CDR3 is made up of 13 amino acids. The TCR comes from a young man in good health. Sequenced material: naive CD4+ T cells from blood. The V gene is TRBV19, the J gene TRBJ2-5; 7 bases align to TRBD2. The CDR3 DNA reads as TGTGCCAGTGGGAGGGGAGGTCAAGAGACCCAGTACTTC. Residues: CASGRGGQETQYF.